This TCR beta chain was documented in a study of blood T cells in healthy people across ages (dated by TCRdb to between 2015 and 2017). Looking at the study overall: In model experiments, roughly one uniquely barcoded TCR beta cDNA molecule per two T cells was captured by template switching. Four age groups were formed from the donors: young (average 16 years), middle-aged (just under 40), aged (around 68) and long-lived (more than 75). The study measured age-related changes in TCR beta repertoire diversity using deep sequencing normalized with unique cDNA molecular identifiers. To avoid experimental bias, donors of different ages were randomly spread across the sequencing lanes. For two donors (one aged 18 to 29 and one aged 80 or older), the study analyzed two additional independent replicas of 1 million unique cDNA reads from the same blood draw. Overall study outcomes, separate from this receptor: Observed TCR beta diversity per million T cells fell roughly linearly with age, and a significant reduction was already apparent by age approximately 41. Because the CMV infection status of the donors was unknown, age-related changes in expanded clonotypes may potentially have been confounded. Compared with the aged group, more naive CD4+ T cells, fewer expanded clones and increased TCR diversity were shown by the long-lived group, suggesting age selection. Estimates of total diversity based on one million sequenced T cells were regarded as lower bounds and as underestimates. The percentage of naive T cells measured by flow cytometry correlated strongly with observed TCR beta diversity. Since profiling was done on bulk unsorted PBMCs, naive and antigen-experienced compartments could not be conclusively compared.

Donors were 39 systemically healthy Caucasian individuals from Russia aged roughly 6 to 100 years. Each donor gave 9 to 10 milliliters of peripheral blood, collected into EDTA-treated Vacutainer tubes. Ficoll-Paque density-gradient centrifugation was used to isolate PBMCs, with at least 6.5 million per sample. Total RNA, at least 6 micrograms per sample, was extracted from PBMCs with Trizol reagent. For every donor, an aliquot of PBMCs went through flow cytometry to measure the percentages of naive CD45RAhigh/CD27high T cells. Regarding this clonotype: It has no known antigen specificity. Base qualities are not at hand, and no much larger clone is one base apart.

Including the terminal cysteine and phenylalanine, the CDR3 comprises 14 residues. CDR3 DNA is the only sequence kept; it has 42 bases, read in frame from the first base. A distance of 15 bases separates the germline ends of V and J, which lose 5 bases and 6 bases respectively. Per the germline V gene, SGHTA is the CDR1 and FQGNSA is the CDR2. Library generation was performed with 5' RACE. Instrument on record: Illumina HiSeq 2500. A second PCR of about 7 to 12 cycles was run with a J-beta primer mix and a sample-barcoded 5' primer. A unique molecular identifier was introduced onto each TCR beta cDNA molecule by a template-switch 5' adaptor carrying 12 random nucleotides. Each sample yielded at least 3 million CDR3-containing paired-end reads. All of the RNA was converted into first-strand cDNA using the Mint cDNA synthesis kit, with a TRBC-specific oligonucleotide serving as the primer. All cDNA was treated with uracil-DNA glycosylase and then went through a first 18-cycle PCR with the universal primers M1SS and BC2_uni_R. Turning to the authors' computational methods: Normalization of each sample was performed by random selection of 1 million high-quality reads, each carrying a distinct molecular identifier. Reads sharing molecular identifiers were discarded rather than binned into consensus sequences. MiTCR, with a Q25 quality threshold and the strictest error-elimination algorithm, was used for CDR3 identification, clonotype clustering and error correction. A nonparametric unseen species model with Euler transformation was used to estimate a lower bound on total TCR beta diversity. The public sequencing data were trimmed at Q25 with fastp and processed into clonotypes with MiXCR by TCRdb, which kept only in-frame beta chains. Every CDR3 protein is listed once, alongside the most common genes and DNA of its rows. V and J calls and clone size were set by TCRdb, not the authors. The table for this sample lists 1.5 million or so distinct CDR3 sequences; 35% to 45% of them were counted only once. The top ten clonotypes cover less than 5% of the sample.

Recombination connected TRBV7-2 to TRBJ2-3; the D gene assignment is ambiguous. The sample taken for sequencing was blood. The TCR originated in a woman aged 18-29 years in good health. The DNA reads TGTGCCAGCAGCCACGACCCCTGGGTGGATACGCAGTATTTT. This yields the protein CASSHDPWVDTQYF.